The entry that follows covers one T cell receptor beta chain sequence. Antigen: not known. These data belong to a study of T cell clones after liver transplantation. Study in general: Three of eight recipients were HCV-positive; others had non-autoimmune, non-viral indications. Samples came pre-transplant, pre-randomization before withdrawal, and post-randomization after withdrawal ended. Tolerant meant at least one year fully off immunosuppression without liver enzymes above twice normal. Findings of the study overall: Circulating graft-donor-reactive CD4 TCRbeta sequences fell significantly post-transplant in 5 of 8 subjects.

The data were produced by immunoSEQ multiplex PCR, yet TCRdb's version contains in-frame clones alone and is incomplete. This sample has approximately 75,000 clones, with about four fifths found just once. Germline V gene data show CDR1 as MGHRA and CDR2 as YSYEKL. Deletions cut 3 bases from V and 6 bases from J, with 14 bases between. This CDR3 has 14 residues. The starting material was CD4+ T cells from blood, obtained 12 months after liver transplant. The chain couples TRBV4-1 to TRBJ1-1, with D unresolved. The sequence came from a human patient who received a liver transplant. Some of the T cells may derive from the graft donor. The CDR3 loop reads CASSHAGSYAEAFF. The DNA of the CDR3 is TGCGCCAGCAGCCATGCCGGGTCGTACGCTGAAGCTTTCTTT.